This T cell receptor (beta chain) was recorded in a study of shared clonotypes between healthy human individuals. Assay: immunoSEQ multiplex PCR; the TCRdb copy retains only in-frame clones and omits some. The table lists roughly 2,300,000 clones, approximately 90% of them singletons. CDR1 is ENHRY, CDR2 SYGVKD, per germline. The CDR3 sequence is 14 residues long. Trimming removed 3 bases from V and 3 bases from J, with 9 bases in between. Among the donors, all were Caucasian adults who lived in Nashville, Tennessee. Sequenced: naive CD4+ T cells from PBMCs. Subset described: CD45RA+ positively selected. The gene calls are TRBV10-3 and TRBJ1-5; tentative D call: TRBD1 (5 bases). The clonotype was recovered from a man aged 18 to 30 in good health. Some clones in this sample may be carry-over from other donors' samples. The CDR3 reads CAISDQGANQPQHF. Written as DNA, the CDR3 is TGTGCCATCAGTGACCAGGGAGCCAATCAGCCCCAGCATTTT.